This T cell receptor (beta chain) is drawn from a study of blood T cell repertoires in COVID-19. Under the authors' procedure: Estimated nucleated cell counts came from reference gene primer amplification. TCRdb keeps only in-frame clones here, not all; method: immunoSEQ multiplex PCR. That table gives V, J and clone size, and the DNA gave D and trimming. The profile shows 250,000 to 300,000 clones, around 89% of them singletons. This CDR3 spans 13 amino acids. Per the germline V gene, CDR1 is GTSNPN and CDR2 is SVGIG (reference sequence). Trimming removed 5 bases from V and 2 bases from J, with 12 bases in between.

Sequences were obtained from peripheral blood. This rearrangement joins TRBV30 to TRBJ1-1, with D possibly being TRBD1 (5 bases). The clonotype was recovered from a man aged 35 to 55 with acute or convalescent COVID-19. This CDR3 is CAWLSDTNTEAFF. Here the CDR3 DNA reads TGTGCCTGGCTTTCGGACACAAACACTGAAGCTTTCTTT.